The present T cell receptor beta chain was sequenced within a study of CD8 T cells in ankylosing spondylitis. The table lists this clonotype with many counts. The length of the CDR3 is 18 residues. Germline CDR1 and CDR2: SEHNR and FQNEAQ (reference sequence). Losses at the gene ends were 4 bases for V and 10 bases for J; bases not matched to a gene: 18. TCRdb analysed the 5' RACE reads with MiXCR anew, one entry per CDR3 protein. The repertoire includes approximately 200,000 distinct CDR3 sequences, 13% of them detected once, and approximately 15% sits in the top ten. The clonotype originates from a male donor with ankylosing spondylitis or in good health (not recorded which). The sequenced material came from blood, either unsorted or a sorted T cell fraction (not recorded which). The chain uses TRBV7-9 and TRBJ2-1, with 11 bases that match TRBD2. This CDR3 is CASSSPLSVVAGGEEQFF. The CDR3 nucleotides are TGTGCCAGCAGCTCCCCACTCTCCGTGGTAGCGGGAGGGGAAGAGCAGTTCTTC.